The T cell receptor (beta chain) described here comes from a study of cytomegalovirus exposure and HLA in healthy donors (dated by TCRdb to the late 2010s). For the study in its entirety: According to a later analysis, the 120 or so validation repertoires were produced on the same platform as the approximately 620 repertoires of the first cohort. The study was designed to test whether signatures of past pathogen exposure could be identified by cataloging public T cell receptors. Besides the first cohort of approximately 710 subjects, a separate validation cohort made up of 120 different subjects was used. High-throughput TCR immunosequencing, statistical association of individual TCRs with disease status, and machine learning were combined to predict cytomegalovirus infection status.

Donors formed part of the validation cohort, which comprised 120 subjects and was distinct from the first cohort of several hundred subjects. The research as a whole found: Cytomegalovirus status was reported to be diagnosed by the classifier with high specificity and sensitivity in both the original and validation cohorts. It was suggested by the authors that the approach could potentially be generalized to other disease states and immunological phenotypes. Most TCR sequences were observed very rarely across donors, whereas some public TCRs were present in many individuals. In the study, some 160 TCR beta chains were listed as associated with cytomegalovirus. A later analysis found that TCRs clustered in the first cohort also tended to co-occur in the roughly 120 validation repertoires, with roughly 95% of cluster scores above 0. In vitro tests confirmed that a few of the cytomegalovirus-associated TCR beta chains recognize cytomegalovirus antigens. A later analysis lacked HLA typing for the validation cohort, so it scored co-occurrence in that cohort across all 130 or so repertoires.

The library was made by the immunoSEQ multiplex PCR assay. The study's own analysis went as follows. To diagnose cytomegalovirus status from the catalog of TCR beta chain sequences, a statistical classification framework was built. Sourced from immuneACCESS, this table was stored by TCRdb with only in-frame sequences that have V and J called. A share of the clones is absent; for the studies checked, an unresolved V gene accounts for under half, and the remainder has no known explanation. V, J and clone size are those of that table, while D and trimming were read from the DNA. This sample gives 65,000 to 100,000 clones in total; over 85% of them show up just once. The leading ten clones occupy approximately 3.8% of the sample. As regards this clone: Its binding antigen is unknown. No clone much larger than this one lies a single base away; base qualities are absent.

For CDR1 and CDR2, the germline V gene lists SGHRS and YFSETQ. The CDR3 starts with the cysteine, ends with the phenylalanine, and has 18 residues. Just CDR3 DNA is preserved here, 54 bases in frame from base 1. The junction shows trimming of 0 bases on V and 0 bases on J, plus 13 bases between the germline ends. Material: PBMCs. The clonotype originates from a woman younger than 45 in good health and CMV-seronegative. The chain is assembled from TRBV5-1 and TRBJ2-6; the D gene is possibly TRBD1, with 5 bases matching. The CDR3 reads CASSLAPTGASGANVLTF. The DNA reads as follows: TGCGCCAGCAGCTTGGCACCAACAGGAGCCTCTGGGGCCAACGTCCTGACTTTC.